This TCR beta chain was documented in a study of T cells in Graves' hyperthyroidism and ophthalmopathy. General study findings and limits: Blood held most thyroid clonotypes expanded above 0.001 frequency. From stable hyperthyroidism, ophthalmopathy was separated by a 13 V-J model.

The germline V and J ends were trimmed by 0 bases and 4 bases, with 9 bases remaining between them. Germline V gives CDR1 SGHRS, CDR2 YFSETQ. The length of the CDR3 is 14 residues. In the ophthalmopathy cohort, Clinical Activity Score was at least 3, NOSPECS grade at least 4, and duration under 3 months. PBMCs were obtained from about 9 ml fresh peripheral blood. This clonotype showed up just once. No antigen is known for it. Amplification of TCR beta CDR3 regions used RNA as the template. First-round RT-PCR with HTBI primers amplified the TCR CDR3 region. One entry per CDR3 protein, called by TCRdb with MiXCR from the multiplex PCR reads. Altogether 620,000 or so distinct CDR3 sequences are present, roughly 14% being singletons, with the ten largest covering around 13%.

The chain is built from TRBV5-1 and TRBJ2-3; no clear D. This receptor was taken from a woman between 45 and 60 years old with Graves' ophthalmopathy. The specimen was blood. CDR3 protein: CASSLGQNADTQYF. The CDR3 nucleotides read TGCGCCAGCAGCTTGGGCCAGAATGCAGATACGCAGTATTTT.